The next 13 T cell receptor beta chains were all read from a single sample in a study of response to subunit inactivated influenza vaccine. From the RT-PCR reads, TCRdb called clonotypes with MiXCR, one entry per CDR3 protein. The table has over 150,000 distinct CDR3 sequences, about 11% seen once; the top ten hold roughly 40%. The sample was CD8+ T cells sorted from PBMCs, taken around 25 months after vaccination. The receptor set was obtained from a man between 50 and 70 years old who received an inactivated influenza vaccine.

This clonotype was detected a few times. The rearrangement joins TRBV28 to TRBJ2-7; a weak D match, TRBD2 (5 bases). Trimming removed 5 bases at V and 2 bases at J, with 22 bases between. CDR1 MDHEN and CDR2 SYDVKM come from the germline V gene. CDR3 size: 17 residues. The CDR3 spells CASSPMDPGKIPYEQYF. The CDR3 nucleotides read TGTGCCAGCAGTCCTATGGATCCGGGAAAAATCCCCTACGAGCAGTACTTC.

This clonotype was detected a few times. The chain carries TRBV19 and TRBJ2-4; 8 bases map to TRBD2. Unmatched junction bases numbered 9, after V lost 7 bases and J lost 1 base. Per the germline V gene, CDR1 is LNHDA and CDR2 is SQIVND (reference sequence). The CDR3 sequence is 16 residues long. The CDR3 DNA reads as TGTGCCAGTACCCCCACGGGAGGGGAGGCCAAAAACATTCAGTACTTC. It encodes CASTPTGGEAKNIQYF. Drawing the rest from reference TRBV19 and TRBJ2-4, the complete variable domain is DGGITQSPKYLFRKEGQNVTLSCEQNLNHDAMYWYRQDPGQGLRLIYYSQIVNDFQKGDIAEGYSVSREKKESFPLTVTSAQKNPTAFYLCASTPTGGEAKNIQYFGAGTRLSVL.

A single count supports this clonotype. A much larger clone sits a single nucleotide away, making a read error possible. The V gene is TRBV5-6, the J gene TRBJ2-7, with unresolved D. The CDR3 contains 14 residues. Trimming stripped 2 bases from V and 5 bases from J, with 14 bases between. Germline V gene lookup returns CDR1 SGHDT and CDR2 YYEEEE. The chain's CDR3 is CASSFRTQENEQYF. DNA of the CDR3: TGTGCCAGCAGCTTCAGGACCCAGGAAAACGAGCAGTACTTC.

The chain links TRBV10-3 to TRBJ2-1; D is uncertain. CDR3 size: 14 residues. V was trimmed by 3 bases and J by 5 bases, leaving 11 bases between them. Looked up from germline, CDR1 is ENHRY and CDR2 is SYGVKD. The CDR3 region has the DNA TGTGCCATCAGTGACCCGATTCTCAACAATGAGCAGTTCTTC. It yields the protein CAISDPILNNEQFF.

This clonotype was seen many times. The chain employs TRBV7-9 and TRBJ1-1, with D perhaps matching TRBD1 (5 bases). With 6 bases removed from V and 5 bases from J, the gap between germline ends came to 19 bases. CDR3 length: 15 residues. The germline V gene has CDR1 SEHNR and CDR2 FQNEAQ (reference sequence). In DNA, the CDR3 is TGTGCCAGCAGACCCTTCCTGGGGCGGAGAACTGAAGCTTTCTTT. Its translation: CASRPFLGRRTEAFF.

This clonotype was detected ten times or more. The gene calls are TRBV4-2 and TRBJ1-1; D unclear. This CDR3 comprises 15 residues. V lost 1 base and J lost 1, with 10 bases in between. The germline V gene has CDR1 LGHNA and CDR2 YNFKEQ. The CDR3 DNA sequence: TGTGCCAGCAGCCAAGCTGGAGGAGCGAACACTGAAGCTTTCTTT. This sequence encodes CASSQAGGANTEAFF.

This clonotype is medium-sized (0.01 to 0.1%) within its sample. V and J are TRBV3-1 and TRBJ2-7; a possible D gene is TRBD2 (6 bases). The germline gives CDR1 LGHDT, CDR2 YNNKEL (reference sequence). The V and J ends lost 0 bases and 2 bases respectively, with 14 bases between them. The CDR3 has 16 amino acids. In nucleotides, the CDR3 is TGTGCCAGCAGCCAAGATTTAGGGACTGGGGCCTACGAGCAGTACTTC. Its protein is CASSQDLGTGAYEQYF.

The rearrangement links TRBV27 to TRBJ2-3; 12 nucleotides agree with TRBD2. The V and J ends lost 4 bases and 4 bases, in that order; junction bases with no gene match: 6. The CDR3 has 16 residues. In germline, CDR1 is MNHEY, CDR2 SMNVEV (reference sequence). The CDR3 loop is CASSSSTSGSADTQYF. The CDR3 bases are TGTGCCAGCAGTTCCTCGACTAGCGGGAGCGCAGATACGCAGTATTTT.

This clonotype was observed a few times. V is TRBV7-9 and J is TRBJ2-5, with a tentative D call TRBD2 (6 bases). CDR1 SEHNR and CDR2 FQNEAQ come from the germline V gene (reference sequence). The CDR3 is 17 residues long. The ends were cut back, 7 bases at V and 3 bases at J, with 24 bases in the middle. Written as DNA, the CDR3 is TGTGCCAGCACCCCCTGGGGGGAAATTAAAGATGAAGAGACCCAGTACTTC. Encoded protein: CASTPWGEIKDEETQYF.

A few counts support this clonotype. The rearrangement uses TRBV28 and TRBJ1-1; D uncertain. V was shortened by 6 bases and J by 4 bases, with 12 bases between the two germline ends. The CDR3 has 13 residues. Germline assignment: CDR1 MDHEN and CDR2 SYDVKM. Written as DNA, the CDR3 is TGTGCCAGCAGCCTGGGTTCGTCCACTGAAGCTTTCTTT. Its translation is CASSLGSSTEAFF.

The V and J genes are TRBV7-9 and TRBJ2-7, with 10 bases matching TRBD1. The ends lost 5 bases at V and 2 bases at J; junction bases unmatched: 9. The length of the CDR3 is 16 residues. CDR1 is SEHNR and CDR2 is FQNEAQ in the germline V gene (reference sequence). CDR3 DNA: TGTGCCAGCAGCCTAAGACCGGGACAGGGGACCTACGAGCAGTACTTC. Amino acids: CASSLRPGQGTYEQYF.

This clonotype was detected many times. The chain uses TRBV9 and TRBJ2-1, with D hard to call. CDR1 is SGDLS, CDR2 YYNGEE, per germline. V lost 4 bases and J 6 bases, leaving 14 bases between the germline ends. The CDR3 covers 14 residues. The CDR3 loop is CASSPPTRVNEQFF. In nucleotides, the CDR3 is TGTGCCAGCAGCCCCCCAACCCGGGTCAATGAGCAGTTCTTC. Full variable domain (outside the CDR3, taken from reference TRBV9 and TRBJ2-1): DSGVTQTPKHLITATGQRVTLRCSPRSGDLSVYWYQQSLDQGLQFLIQYYNGEERAKGNILERFSAQQFPDLHSELNLSSLELGDSALYFCASSPPTRVNEQFFGPGTRLTVL.

This clonotype showed up many times. The CDR3 spells CASSLGAENTGELFF. The CDR3 DNA sequence: TGTGCCAGCAGCTTAGGAGCGGAGAACACCGGGGAGCTGTTTTTT. This rearrangement joins TRBV13 to TRBJ2-2, with D possibly being TRBD2 (5 bases). Germline CDR1 and CDR2: PRHDT and FYEKMQ (reference sequence). The CDR3 spans 15 residues. V was cut by 0 bases and J by 1 base, with 6 bases left in between.